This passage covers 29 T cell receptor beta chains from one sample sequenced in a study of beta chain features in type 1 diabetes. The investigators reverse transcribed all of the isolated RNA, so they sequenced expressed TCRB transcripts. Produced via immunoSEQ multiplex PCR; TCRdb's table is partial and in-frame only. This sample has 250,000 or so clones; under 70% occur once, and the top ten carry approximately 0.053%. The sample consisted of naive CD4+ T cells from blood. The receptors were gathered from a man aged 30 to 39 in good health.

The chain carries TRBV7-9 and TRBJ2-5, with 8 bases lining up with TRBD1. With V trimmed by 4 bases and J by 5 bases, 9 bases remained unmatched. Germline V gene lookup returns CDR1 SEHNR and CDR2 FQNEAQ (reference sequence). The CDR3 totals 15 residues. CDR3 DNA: TGTGCCAGCAGCTCGTCCAGGGGGCGCGGGGAGACCCAGTACTTC. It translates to CASSSSRGRGETQYF.

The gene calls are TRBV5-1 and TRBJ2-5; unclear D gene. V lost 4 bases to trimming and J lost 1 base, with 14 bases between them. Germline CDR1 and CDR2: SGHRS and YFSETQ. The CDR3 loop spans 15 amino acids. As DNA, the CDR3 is TGCGCCAGCAGCCTCCTCGTAGCAGGCCAAGAGACCCAGTACTTC. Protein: CASSLLVAGQETQYF.

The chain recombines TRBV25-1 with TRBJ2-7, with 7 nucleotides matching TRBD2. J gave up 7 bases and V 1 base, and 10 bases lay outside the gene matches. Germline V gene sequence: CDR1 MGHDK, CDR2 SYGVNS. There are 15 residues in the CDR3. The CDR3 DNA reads TGTGCCAGCAGTGAATCTCTAGCGGTTCCGGCGGAGCAGTACTTC. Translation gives CASSESLAVPAEQYF.

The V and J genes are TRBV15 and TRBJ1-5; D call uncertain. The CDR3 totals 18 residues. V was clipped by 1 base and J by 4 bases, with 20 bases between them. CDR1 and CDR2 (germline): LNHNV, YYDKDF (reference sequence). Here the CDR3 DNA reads TGTGCCACCAGCAGAGTACAGTTGGCCGGGAGAGTGAATCAGCCCCAGCATTTT. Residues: CATSRVQLAGRVNQPQHF.

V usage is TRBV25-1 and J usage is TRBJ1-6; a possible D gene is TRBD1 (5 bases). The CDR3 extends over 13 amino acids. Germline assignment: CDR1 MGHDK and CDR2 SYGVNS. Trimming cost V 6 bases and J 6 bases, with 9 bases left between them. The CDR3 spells CASRGGGNSPLHF. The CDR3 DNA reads TGTGCCAGCAGAGGCGGGGGTAATTCACCCCTCCACTTT.

The CDR3 spells CAWSVYGFSGELFF. CDR3 bases: TGTGCCTGGAGTGTATATGGGTTCTCCGGGGAGCTGTTTTTT. The rearrangement joins TRBV30 to TRBJ2-2, with D uncertain. V was pared by 0 bases and J by 6 bases, with 11 bases between. Per germline, CDR1 GTSNPN and CDR2 SVGIG (reference sequence). The CDR3 sequence is 14 residues long.

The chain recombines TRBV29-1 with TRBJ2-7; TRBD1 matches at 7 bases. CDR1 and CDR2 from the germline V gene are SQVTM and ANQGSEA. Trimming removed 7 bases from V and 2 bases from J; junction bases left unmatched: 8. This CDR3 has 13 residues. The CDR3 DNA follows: TGCAGCGCTACCGGGACAGTGACCTACGAGCAGTACTTC. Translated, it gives CSATGTVTYEQYF.

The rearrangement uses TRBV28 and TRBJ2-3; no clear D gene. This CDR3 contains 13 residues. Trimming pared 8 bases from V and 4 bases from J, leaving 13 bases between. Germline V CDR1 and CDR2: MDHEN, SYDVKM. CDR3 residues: CASLDRAPDTQYF. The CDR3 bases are TGTGCCAGCTTGGACCGGGCCCCAGATACGCAGTATTTT.

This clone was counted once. The CDR3 loop is CASSFDRGRETQYF. The CDR3 coding sequence is TGTGCCAGCAGCTTCGACAGGGGGAGAGAGACCCAGTACTTC. The chain is built from TRBV11-2 and TRBJ2-5; the match to TRBD1 covers 9 bases. The CDR3 extends over 14 amino acids. Per the germline V gene, CDR1 is SGHAT and CDR2 is FQNNGV. With V trimmed by 3 bases and J by 4 bases, 3 bases remained unmatched.

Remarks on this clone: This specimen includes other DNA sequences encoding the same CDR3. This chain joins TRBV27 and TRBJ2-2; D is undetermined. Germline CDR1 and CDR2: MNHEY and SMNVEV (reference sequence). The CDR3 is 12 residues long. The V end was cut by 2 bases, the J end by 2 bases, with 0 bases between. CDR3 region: CASSLNTGELFF. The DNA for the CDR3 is TGTGCCAGCAGTTTAAACACCGGGGAGCTGTTTTTT.

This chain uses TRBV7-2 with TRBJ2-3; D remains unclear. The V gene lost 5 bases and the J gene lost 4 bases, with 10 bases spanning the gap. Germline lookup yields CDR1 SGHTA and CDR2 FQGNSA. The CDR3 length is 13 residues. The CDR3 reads CASSLRTADTQYF. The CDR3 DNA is TGTGCCAGCAGCCTACGAACGGCAGATACGCAGTATTTT.

CDR3 sequence reads: CAWNLPGTGKDTQYF. CDR3 in DNA: TGTGCCTGGAACCTCCCGGGGACAGGGAAGGATACGCAGTATTTT. The chain links TRBV30 to TRBJ2-3; 9 bases fit TRBD1. The CDR3 is 15 amino acids. V lost 4 bases, J lost 6 bases, and 11 bases stayed unmatched. Germline assignment: CDR1 GTSNPN and CDR2 SVGIG (reference sequence).

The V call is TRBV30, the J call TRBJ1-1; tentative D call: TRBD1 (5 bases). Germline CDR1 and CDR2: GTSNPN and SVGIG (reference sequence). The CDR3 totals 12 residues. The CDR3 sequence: CALDTMNTEAFF. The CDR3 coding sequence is TGTGCTCTGGACACTATGAACACTGAAGCTTTCTTT.

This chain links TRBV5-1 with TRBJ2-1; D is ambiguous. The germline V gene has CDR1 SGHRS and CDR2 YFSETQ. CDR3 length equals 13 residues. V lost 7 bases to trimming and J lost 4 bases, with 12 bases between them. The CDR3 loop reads CASASDTYNEQFF. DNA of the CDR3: TGCGCCAGCGCTTCAGATACGTACAATGAGCAGTTCTTC.

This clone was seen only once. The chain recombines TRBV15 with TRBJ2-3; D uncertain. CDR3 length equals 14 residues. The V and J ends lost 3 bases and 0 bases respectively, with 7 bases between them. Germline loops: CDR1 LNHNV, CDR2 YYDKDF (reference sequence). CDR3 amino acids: CATSRWFSTDTQYF. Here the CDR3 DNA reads TGTGCCACCAGCAGGTGGTTTAGCACAGATACGCAGTATTTT. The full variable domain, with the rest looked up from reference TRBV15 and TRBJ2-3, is DAMVIQNPRYQVTQFGKPVTLSCSQTLNHNVMYWYQQKSSQAPKLLFHYYDKDFNNEADTPDNFQSRRPNTSFCFLDIRSPGLGDTAMYLCATSRWFSTDTQYFGPGTRLTVL.

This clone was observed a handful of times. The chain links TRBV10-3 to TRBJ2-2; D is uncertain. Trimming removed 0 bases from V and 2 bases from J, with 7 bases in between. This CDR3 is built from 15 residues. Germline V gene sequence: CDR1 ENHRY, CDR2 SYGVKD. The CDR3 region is CAISESTANTGELFF. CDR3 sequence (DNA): TGTGCCATCAGTGAGTCGACGGCAAACACCGGGGAGCTGTTTTTT.

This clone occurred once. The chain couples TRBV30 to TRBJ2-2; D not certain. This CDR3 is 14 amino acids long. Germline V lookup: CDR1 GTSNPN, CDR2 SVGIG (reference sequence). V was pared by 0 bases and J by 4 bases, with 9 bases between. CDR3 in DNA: TGTGCCTGGAGTGTACATCAAGTCACCGGGGAGCTGTTTTTT. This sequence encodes CAWSVHQVTGELFF.

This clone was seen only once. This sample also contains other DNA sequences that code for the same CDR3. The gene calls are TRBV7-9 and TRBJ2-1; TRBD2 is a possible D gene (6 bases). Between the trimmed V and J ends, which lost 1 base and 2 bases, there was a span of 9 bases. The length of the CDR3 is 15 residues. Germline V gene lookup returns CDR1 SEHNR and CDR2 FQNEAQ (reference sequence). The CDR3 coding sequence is TGTGCCAGCAGCTTAGGCGGGATAACCTACAATGAGCAGTTCTTC. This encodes CASSLGGITYNEQFF.

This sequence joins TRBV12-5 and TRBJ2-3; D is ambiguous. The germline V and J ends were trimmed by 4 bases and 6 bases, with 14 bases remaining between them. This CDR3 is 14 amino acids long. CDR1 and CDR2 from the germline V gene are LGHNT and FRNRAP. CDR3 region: CASGSWTRMDTQYF. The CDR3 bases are TGTGCTAGTGGTTCATGGACGAGGATGGATACGCAGTATTTT.

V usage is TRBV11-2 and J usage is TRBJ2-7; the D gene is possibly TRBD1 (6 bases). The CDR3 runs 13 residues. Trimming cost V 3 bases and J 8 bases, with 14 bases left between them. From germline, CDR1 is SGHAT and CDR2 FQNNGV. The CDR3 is CASSFKQGTKQYF. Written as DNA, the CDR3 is TGTGCCAGCAGCTTCAAACAGGGTACCAAGCAGTACTTC.

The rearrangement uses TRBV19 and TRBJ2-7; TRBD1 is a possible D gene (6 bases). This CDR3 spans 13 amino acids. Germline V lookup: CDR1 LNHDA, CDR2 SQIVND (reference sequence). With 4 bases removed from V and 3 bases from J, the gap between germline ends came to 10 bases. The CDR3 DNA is TGTGCCAGTAGTACTGGACAGAGCTACGAGCAGTACTTC. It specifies CASSTGQSYEQYF. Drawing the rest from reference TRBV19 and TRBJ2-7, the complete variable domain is DGGITQSPKYLFRKEGQNVTLSCEQNLNHDAMYWYRQDPGQGLRLIYYSQIVNDFQKGDIAEGYSVSREKKESFPLTVTSAQKNPTAFYLCASSTGQSYEQYFGPGTRLTVT.

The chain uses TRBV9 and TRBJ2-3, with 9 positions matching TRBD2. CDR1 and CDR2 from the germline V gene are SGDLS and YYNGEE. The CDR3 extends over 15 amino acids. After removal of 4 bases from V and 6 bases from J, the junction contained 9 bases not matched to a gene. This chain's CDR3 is CASSRAGGAVDTQYF. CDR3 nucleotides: TGTGCCAGCAGCAGAGCGGGGGGTGCGGTGGATACGCAGTATTTT.

CDR3 DNA sequence: TGCGCCAGCAGCCAAGTATTCGGGACAGTAGCCAAAAACATTCAGTACTTC. Amino acids: CASSQVFGTVAKNIQYF. This chain uses TRBV4-3 with TRBJ2-4, with 7 bases that match TRBD1. The ends lost 1 base at V and 0 bases at J; junction bases unmatched: 6. Per the germline V gene, CDR1 is LGHNA and CDR2 is YSLEER. The CDR3 totals 17 residues.

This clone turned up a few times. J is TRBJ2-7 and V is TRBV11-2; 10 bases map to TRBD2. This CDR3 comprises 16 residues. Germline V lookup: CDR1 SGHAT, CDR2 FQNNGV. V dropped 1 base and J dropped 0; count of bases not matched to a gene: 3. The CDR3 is CASSLVAGGRSYEQYF. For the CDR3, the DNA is TGTGCCAGCAGCTTAGTAGCGGGAGGTCGCTCCTACGAGCAGTACTTC.

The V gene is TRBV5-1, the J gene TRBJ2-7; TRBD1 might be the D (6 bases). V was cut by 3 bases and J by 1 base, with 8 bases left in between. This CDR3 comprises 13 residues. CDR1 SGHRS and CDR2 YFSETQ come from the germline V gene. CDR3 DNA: TGCGCCAGCAGCTGGGACACTTCCTACGAGCAGTACTTC. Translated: CASSWDTSYEQYF.

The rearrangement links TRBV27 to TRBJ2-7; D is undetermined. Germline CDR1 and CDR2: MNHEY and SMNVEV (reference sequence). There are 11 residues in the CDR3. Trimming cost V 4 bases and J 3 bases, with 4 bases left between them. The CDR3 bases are TGTGCCAGCAGTTCTTTCTACGAGCAGTACTTC. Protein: CASSSFYEQYF.

Here the CDR3 reads CASSRVLVGGSHRTGELFF. CDR3 DNA sequence: TGTGCCAGCAGCCGGGTCTTAGTTGGAGGCAGCCACCGCACCGGGGAGCTGTTTTTT. V gene TRBV7-9 combines with J gene TRBJ2-2, with D possibly TRBD2 on 5 matching bases. Germline CDR1 reads SEHNR; CDR2 reads FQNEAQ (reference sequence). The CDR3 covers 19 residues. The V gene lost 5 bases and the J gene lost 4 bases, with 26 bases spanning the gap.

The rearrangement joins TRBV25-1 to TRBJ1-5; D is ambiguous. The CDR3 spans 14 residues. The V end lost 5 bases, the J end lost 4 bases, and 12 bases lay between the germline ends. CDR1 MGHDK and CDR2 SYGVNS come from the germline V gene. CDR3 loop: CASSPAEFNQPQHF. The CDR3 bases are TGTGCCAGCAGTCCGGCAGAGTTTAATCAGCCCCAGCATTTT.

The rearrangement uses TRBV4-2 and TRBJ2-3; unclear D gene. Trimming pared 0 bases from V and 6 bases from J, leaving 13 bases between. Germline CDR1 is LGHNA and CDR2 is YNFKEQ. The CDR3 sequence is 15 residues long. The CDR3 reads CASSQDARGPDTQYF. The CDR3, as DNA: TGTGCCAGCAGCCAAGACGCTCGTGGCCCGGATACGCAGTATTTT.